Listed here are 20 T cell receptor beta chains from one sample, sequenced in a study of T cell repertoires in Merkel cell carcinoma. The table came from immunoSEQ multiplex PCR; TCRdb's copy has only in-frame clones and leaves some out. In the table there are around 14,000 clones, about four fifths of which are singletons. The source material was tumor tissue. These receptors were taken from an adult with Merkel cell carcinoma.

V is TRBV6-2 or TRBV6-3 and J is TRBJ2-1; 13 bases agree with TRBD2. The germline CDR1 and CDR2 sequences are MNHEY and SVGEGT. The CDR3 is made up of 17 amino acids. J gave up 2 bases and V 5 bases, and 6 bases lay outside the gene matches. CDR3 in DNA: TGTGCCAGCAGTAGGAGGACTAGCGGGAGACCCTACAATGAGCAGTTCTTC. As protein: CASSRRTSGRPYNEQFF.

The chain couples TRBV18 to TRBJ1-6; D is undetermined. Trimming pared 2 bases from V and 4 bases from J, leaving 9 bases between. The CDR3 is made up of 15 amino acids. Germline CDR1 KGHSH, CDR2 LQKENI. This chain's CDR3 is CASSPTRSYNSPLHF. The CDR3 DNA is TGTGCCAGCTCACCAACTAGGTCGTATAATTCACCCCTCCACTTT.

This clone is classed as medium-sized. The genes are TRBV7-3 and TRBJ2-1; a weak D match, TRBD2 (6 bases). The germline V and J ends were trimmed by 6 bases and 5 bases, with 14 bases remaining between them. The CDR3 covers 14 residues. Germline values: CDR1 SGHTA, CDR2 FQGTGA. The CDR3 loop is CASRSGLGNNEQFF. Written as DNA, the CDR3 is TGTGCCAGCAGGTCGGGACTTGGGAACAATGAGCAGTTCTTC. The whole variable domain, remainder taken from reference TRBV7-3 and TRBJ2-1, is GAGVSQTPSNKVTEKGKYVELRCDPISGHTALYWYRQSLGQGPEFLIYFQGTGAADDSGLPNDRFFAVRPEGSVSTLKIQRTERGDSAVYLCASRSGLGNNEQFFGPGTRLTVL.

The chain uses TRBV27 and TRBJ1-1, with D possibly matching TRBD1 (5 bases). CDR3 length: 16 amino acids. V was clipped by 5 bases and J by 3 bases, with 19 bases between them. Germline V lookup: CDR1 MNHEY, CDR2 SMNVEV (reference sequence). CDR3 nucleotide sequence: TGTGCCAGCAGTCCCCGGGGGGGTAGGTTTCACACTGAAGCTTTCTTT. It specifies CASSPRGGRFHTEAFF.

The chain combines TRBV5-3 with TRBJ1-2, with unresolved D. TRBV5-3 is classed as an ORF, of uncertain function. Trimming removed 0 bases at V and 1 base at J, with 10 bases between. The CDR3 sequence is 15 residues long. Here the CDR3 DNA reads TGTGCCAGAAGCTTGGTCGGGTGCTTTAACTATGGCTACACCTTC. Translating it yields CARSLVGCFNYGYTF.

V gene TRBV2 combines with J gene TRBJ1-5; a weak D match, TRBD1 (6 bases). V was shortened by 7 bases and J by 3 bases, with 13 bases between the two germline ends. Germline V gene sequence: CDR1 SNHLY, CDR2 FYNNEI. The CDR3 has 14 amino acids. The CDR3 DNA reads TGTGCCAGCAACATTCAGGGGCCCAATCAGCCCCAGCATTTT. Protein: CASNIQGPNQPQHF.

The rearrangement links TRBV19 to TRBJ2-5; 14 bases are a match to TRBD2. Germline CDR1 LNHDA, CDR2 SQIVND (reference sequence). This CDR3 has 15 amino acids. V trimming: 9 bases; J trimming: 4 bases; junction bases outside the gene matches: 7. CDR3: CASKRLAGGIETQYF. The DNA of the CDR3 is TGTGCCAGCAAAAGACTAGCGGGAGGGATAGAGACCCAGTACTTC.

This chain joins TRBV4-1 and TRBJ2-1; D may match TRBD1 or TRBD2 (5 bases each). CDR1 is MGHRA, CDR2 YSYEKL, per germline. V lost 4 bases and J lost 5, with 9 bases in between. The CDR3 sequence is 13 residues long. CDR3 nucleotides: TGCGCCAGCAGCCGGGGACGGAACAATGAGCAGTTCTTC. As protein: CASSRGRNNEQFF.

This clone was recorded only once. The chain has TRBV7-8 and TRBJ1-1; maybe TRBD1 (5 bases). CDR3 length: 15 residues. Germline V lookup: CDR1 SGHVS, CDR2 FQNEAQ. V lost 5 bases to trimming and J lost 7 bases, with 20 bases between them. Here the CDR3 DNA reads TGTGCCAGCAGCCTCTCTCGGGGCCTCGGAGGTGAAGCTTTCTTT. Encoded protein: CASSLSRGLGGEAFF. Full variable domain (missing parts from reference TRBV7-8 and TRBJ1-1): GAGVSQSPRYKVAKRGQDVALRCDPISGHVSLFWYQQALGQGPEFLTYFQNEAQLDKSGLPSDRFFAERPEGSVSTLKIQRTQQEDSAVYLCASSLSRGLGGEAFFGQGTRLTVV.

This rearrangement joins TRBV5-4 to TRBJ1-3, with TRBD1 identical over 8 bases. The length of the CDR3 is 13 residues. CDR1 is SGHNT, CDR2 YYREEE, per germline (reference sequence). V trimming: 4 bases; J trimming: 7 bases; junction bases outside the gene matches: 4. CDR3 nucleotide sequence: TGTGCCAGCAGCCCGGACAGGGCTAACACCATATATTTT. It translates to CASSPDRANTIYF.

The V and J genes are TRBV3-1 (or the pseudogene TRBV3-2) and TRBJ2-2; 10 bases are a match to TRBD2. This CDR3 spans 15 amino acids. The germline CDR1 and CDR2 sequences are LGHDT and YNNKEL (reference sequence). The ends lost 5 bases at V and 10 bases at J; junction bases unmatched: 10. The CDR3 DNA reads TGTGCCAGCAGCTTGAGCGGGGGGGGACGTGAGGAGCTGTTTTTT. Translated: CASSLSGGGREELFF.

The chain has TRBV11-1 and TRBJ1-4; possible D gene TRBD1, 6 bases. The V gene's germline CDR1 is SGHAT and CDR2 FQDESV (reference sequence). Trimming took 5 bases from V and 5 from J, leaving 15 bases between them. This CDR3 has 15 amino acids. Written as DNA, the CDR3 is TGTGCCAGCAGCCCGACGCAGGGGTACAATGAAAAACTGTTTTTT. Amino acids: CASSPTQGYNEKLFF.

The gene calls are TRBV6-2 or TRBV6-3 and TRBJ1-2; D gene unclear. CDR1 is MNHEY, CDR2 SVGEGT, per germline. V was trimmed by 5 bases and J by 1 base, leaving 8 bases between them. CDR3 length: 13 residues. CDR3 sequence reads: CASSLGRNYGYTF. The CDR3 DNA follows: TGTGCCAGCAGTCTAGGGCGTAACTATGGCTACACCTTC.

The CDR3 DNA reads as TGTGCCAGCAGTAGCCAGGGAATCAACACTGAAGCTTTCTTT. Translated: CASSSQGINTEAFF. The V call is TRBV6-2 or TRBV6-3, the J call TRBJ1-1; weak D call: TRBD1 (5 bases). CDR3 length: 14 residues. Trimming removed 5 bases from V and 2 bases from J, with 12 bases in between. Looked up from germline, CDR1 is MNHEY and CDR2 is SVGEGT.

This sequence joins TRBV27 and TRBJ2-7; D is perhaps TRBD1 or TRBD2 (6 bases each). Germline values: CDR1 MNHEY, CDR2 SMNVEV (reference sequence). Trimming stripped 6 bases from V and 0 bases from J, with 18 bases between. The CDR3 totals 16 residues. The CDR3 loop reads CASSRGPSSSSYEQYF. The CDR3 nucleotides are TGTGCCAGCAGCCGGGGGCCCAGCTCGAGCTCCTACGAGCAGTACTTC.

This clone was seen only a few times. V and J are TRBV5-6 and TRBJ2-5; perhaps TRBD1 as D (6 bases). The CDR3 is 14 residues long. Germline-derived CDR1 and CDR2 are SGHDT and YYEEEE. V shed 4 bases and J shed 2 bases, with 12 bases lying between them. CDR3 region: CASSRDRIQETQYF. Here the CDR3 DNA reads TGTGCCAGCAGCCGCGACAGGATACAAGAGACCCAGTACTTC. Together with reference TRBV5-6 and TRBJ2-5, the CDR3 gives the full variable domain: DAGVTQSPTHLIKTRGQQVTLRCSPKSGHDTVSWYQQALGQGPQFIFQYYEEEERQRGNFPDRFSGHQFPNYSSELNVNALLLGDSALYLCASSRDRIQETQYFGPGTRLLVL.

This clone was observed a handful of times. The chain couples TRBV6-5 to TRBJ1-1; 9 positions match TRBD1. The CDR3 totals 15 residues. CDR1 and CDR2 (germline): MNHEY, SVGAGI. With V trimmed by 2 bases and J by 4 bases, 5 bases remained unmatched. Written as DNA, the CDR3 is TGTGCCAGCAGTTACAGGACAGGGGAGGTCACTGAAGCTTTCTTT. Translation gives CASSYRTGEVTEAFF.

The chain recombines TRBV24-1 with TRBJ2-1; D may match TRBD1 or TRBD2 (5 bases each). Germline CDR1 KGHDR, CDR2 SFDVKD. V was trimmed by 3 bases and J by 0 bases, leaving 11 bases between them. This CDR3 is built from 16 residues. CDR3 loop: CATSDPTGTSYNEQFF. CDR3 sequence (DNA): TGTGCCACCAGTGATCCAACCGGGACCTCCTACAATGAGCAGTTCTTC.

Here the CDR3 reads CASKPTGTAGSQHF. The DNA of the CDR3 is TGTGCCAGTAAACCAACCGGGACCGCTGGTTCCCAGCATTTT. The chain employs TRBV19 and TRBJ1-5; TRBD1 might be the D (5 bases). The CDR3 is 14 residues long. From germline, CDR1 is LNHDA and CDR2 SQIVND (reference sequence). V lost 7 bases and J lost 11, with 21 bases in between.

The V and J genes are TRBV11-2 and TRBJ1-1; no reliable D call. V gave up 5 bases and J gave up 0 bases, with 4 bases separating them. The CDR3 totals 12 residues. Germline V CDR1 and CDR2: SGHAT, FQNNGV. Here the CDR3 DNA reads TGTGCCAGCAGCCGCATGAACACTGAAGCTTTCTTT. Translated, it gives CASSRMNTEAFF.